Listed below are T cell receptor beta chains from one sample, sequenced in a study of T cells in Graves' hyperthyroidism and ophthalmopathy. From the multiplex PCR reads, TCRdb called clonotypes with MiXCR, one entry per CDR3 protein. The sample lists about 350,000 distinct CDR3 sequences, about 15% occurring once. The sequenced sample consisted of blood. These receptors originate from a woman in her twenties or thirties with Graves' hyperthyroidism. The CDR3 runs from the conserved cysteine through the conserved F or W. The D gene is left open where the match is weak. Expanded clones are given a class, and other clones once, few, many or no size at all.

J gene	V gene	D gene	clone size	CDR3 DNA	CDR3 protein
TRBJ2-1	TRBV19	NA	NA	TGTGCCAGTAGTACGGGTCGTAGCTTGCCCTACAATGAGCAGTTCTTC	CASSTGRSLPYNEQFF
TRBJ2-7	TRBV10-3	TRBD1	many	TGTGCCATCAGTGGGGGACAGAACTACGAGCAGTACTTC	CAISGGQNYEQYF
TRBJ2-5	TRBV12-3/TRBV12-4	NA	NA	TGTGCCAGCAGTTCTTACGAGACCCAGTACTTC	CASSSYETQYF
TRBJ2-1	TRBV20-1	NA	NA	TGCAGTGCTAGAAGTCCCGTGTCAGACTCCTACAATGAGCAGTTCTTC	CSARSPVSDSYNEQFF
TRBJ2-2	TRBV28	TRBD2	many	TGTGCCAGCAGTTTAGTGCCCAGCGCGGGCGGGAGAATCGGGGAGCTGTTTTTT	CASSLVPSAGGRIGELFF
TRBJ2-4	TRBV28	NA	few	TGTGCCAGCAGCTTATCGGGCATTCAGTACTTC	CASSLSGIQYF
TRBJ2-3	TRBV20-1	TRBD2	NA	TGCAGTGCTAGAGATGGCCTAGCGGGAGAAGATACGCAGTATTTT	CSARDGLAGEDTQYF
TRBJ2-3	TRBV24-1	TRBD1	many	TGTGCCACCAGTGATTTGGGGACAGGGTTGAAAGATACGCAGTATTTT	CATSDLGTGLKDTQYF
TRBJ2-1	TRBV24-1	NA	few	TGTGCCACCAGTGGAGGGGCGCCGGGGCCTGTCTACAATGAGCAGTTCTTC	CATSGGAPGPVYNEQFF
TRBJ2-1	TRBV10-2	NA	few	TGCGCCAGCCTTACCGCCAATGAGCAGTTCTTC	CASLTANEQFF
TRBJ2-2	TRBV19	NA	few	TGTGCCACCCGACTCGTTACCGGGGAGCTGTTTTTT	CATRLVTGELFF
TRBJ2-7	TRBV6-1	TRBD2	many	TGTGCCAGCAGTGAAAATACCGCCGGAGTGGGCGGGAGCAACTACGAGCAGTACTTC	CASSENTAGVGGSNYEQYF
TRBJ2-3	TRBV19	TRBD2	NA	TGTGCCAGTACCGCACTAGCGGGAGTTTCAGATACGCAGTATTTT	CASTALAGVSDTQYF
TRBJ2-3	TRBV5-1	TRBD2	few	TGCGCCAGCAGCTTGTCCCCCCTAGCGGGAGGAAGGACAGATACGCAGTATTTT	CASSLSPLAGGRTDTQYF
TRBJ2-3	TRBV12-3/TRBV12-4	NA	many	TGTGCCAGCAGGTCCAGGGGAGAGAGGAGCACAGATACGCAGTATTTT	CASRSRGERSTDTQYF
TRBJ2-7	TRBV25-1	TRBD2	few	TGTGCCAGCAGTGGACTTGGACTAGCGGGCCCCGAGCAGTACTTC	CASSGLGLAGPEQYF
TRBJ1-5	TRBV20-1	NA	NA	TGCAGTGCTAGTCACAGGGTACAGCCCCAGCATTTT	CSASHRVQPQHF
TRBJ2-3	TRBV19	NA	many	TGTGCCAGTAGTATGCCCCGTGGCGGGACCACAGATACGCAGTATTTT	CASSMPRGGTTDTQYF
TRBJ2-1	TRBV5-1	TRBD2	few	TGCGCCAGCAGAATGCGGGGGAGCTCCTACAATGAGCAGTTCTTC	CASRMRGSSYNEQFF
TRBJ1-1	TRBV18	NA	once	TGTGCCAGCTCACCCCTGGGAAAGAACACTGAAGCTTTCTTT	CASSPLGKNTEAFF
TRBJ2-5	TRBV2	TRBD1	NA	TGTGCCTGCGGACCGGGACAGGAAGAGACCCAGTACTTC	CACGPGQEETQYF
TRBJ2-3	TRBV14	NA	many	TGTGCCAGCAGCCCACTGGAAAGCCCCACTCGGGCTACGCAGTATTTT	CASSPLESPTRATQYF
TRBJ2-2	TRBV28	NA	many	TGTGCCAGCAGCCAATTCCGCGGATCCGGGGAGCTGTTTTTT	CASSQFRGSGELFF
TRBJ2-7	TRBV20-1	TRBD2	many	TGCAGTGCTAGCGGGCTAGCGGGAGCCTCATCCTACGAGCAGTACTTC	CSASGLAGASSYEQYF
TRBJ2-2	TRBV2	TRBD1	few	TGTGCCAGCAGACAGGACAGGACGAACACCGGGGAGCTGTTTTTT	CASRQDRTNTGELFF
TRBJ2-2	TRBV28	NA	many	TGTGCCAGCCTCGGGTCGCGGGGCGGGGAGCTGTTTTTT	CASLGSRGGELFF
TRBJ2-7	TRBV29-1	TRBD2	many	TGCAGCGTTAGGGGGTTAGCGGGAGGCTACGAGCAGTACTTC	CSVRGLAGGYEQYF
TRBJ2-1	TRBV19	NA	NA	TGTGCCAGTAGGCACCTAGCAAACAATGAGCAGTTCTTC	CASRHLANNEQFF
TRBJ2-3	TRBV28	NA	many	TGTGCCAGCAGTATCGGGACTCCGAGCACAGATACGCAGTATTTT	CASSIGTPSTDTQYF
TRBJ2-4	TRBV28	TRBD2	many	TGTGCCAGCGACCCGGCTAGCGGGAACCACCACATTCAGTACTTC	CASDPASGNHHIQYF
TRBJ1-3	TRBV6-1	NA	few	TGTGCCAGCAGAGACCCAAAGGGGTCTGGAAACACCATATATTTT	CASRDPKGSGNTIYF
TRBJ1-1	TRBV29-1	NA	few	TGCAGCGGATCAGTTGGGGCCCTGAACACTGAAGCTTTCTTT	CSGSVGALNTEAFF
TRBJ2-7	TRBV5-1	TRBD1	NA	TGCGCCAGCAGCACCGGACAGGGACCCTACGAGCAGTACTTC	CASSTGQGPYEQYF
TRBJ2-1	TRBV20-1	NA	many	TGCAGTGCTAGAGAGAGGGCAACGACCTACAATGAGCAGTTCTTC	CSARERATTYNEQFF
TRBJ2-5	TRBV4-1	NA	NA	TGCGCCAGCAGCCTCGGGGCAGCGACAAGGGAGACCCAGTACTTC	CASSLGAATRETQYF
TRBJ1-2	TRBV12-3/TRBV12-4	NA	many	TGTGCCAGCTCCGAAGTCCAGGGTAGAGGCTACACCTTC	CASSEVQGRGYTF
TRBJ1-2	TRBV28	NA	few	TGTGCCAGCAGTCAGGACAGAAGTTATGGCTGCACCTTC	CASSQDRSYGCTF
TRBJ1-1	TRBV20-1	NA	many	TGCAGTGCTAGCCAAGAAACTGAAGCTTTCTTT	CSASQETEAFF
TRBJ2-5	TRBV3-1	TRBD2	many	TGTGCCAGCAGCCAAGAGGGACTAGCGGGAGGAGAGACCCAGTACTTC	CASSQEGLAGGETQYF
TRBJ1-4	TRBV2	TRBD1	many	TGTGCCAGCAGTGAAAGGACAGGGGGAGGGAAACTGTTTTTT	CASSERTGGGKLFF
TRBJ1-1	TRBV29-1	NA	NA	TGCAGCGTTGAAGTTCCAGAGCTGAACACTGAAGCTTTCTTT	CSVEVPELNTEAFF
TRBJ2-4	TRBV20-1	NA	few	TGCAGTTGCCAAAGTCCCCCGGGACAAAACATTCAGTACTTC	CSCQSPPGQNIQYF
TRBJ1-1	TRBV30	NA	NA	TGTGCCTGGGCCGGGACCCCGAGAACTGAAGCTTTCTTT	CAWAGTPRTEAFF
TRBJ1-3	TRBV30	NA	few	TGTGCCTGGAGTACGTCGCGGACCGCCACTGGAAACACCATATATTTT	CAWSTSRTATGNTIYF
TRBJ2-1	TRBV4-2	TRBD2	few	TGTGCCAGCAGCCCGCCTGGACTAGCGGGATCCAATGAGCAGTTCTTC	CASSPPGLAGSNEQFF
TRBJ2-7	TRBV6-5	NA	NA	TGTGCCAGCAGTTACTTCGGGATGGACAATACCCACGAGCAGTACTTC	CASSYFGMDNTHEQYF
TRBJ2-3	TRBV11-3	NA	few	TGTGCCAGCAGCTTAGGTGGCTGGAGTGCGGCAGATACGCAGTATTTT	CASSLGGWSAADTQYF